The rows below give T cell receptor beta chains drawn from one sample of a study of T-cell reconstitution after alpha-beta-depleted transplantation in children. TCRdb passed the PCR reads through MiXCR, listing each CDR3 protein once. Of around 410,000 distinct CDR3 sequences in the sample, about a tenth were seen once. The material was PBMCs from the stem cell graft donor, obtained from the stem cell graft. These receptors all stem from a human donor who donated a stem cell graft to a child with acute myeloid leukemia. The CDR3 runs from the conserved cysteine through the conserved F or W.

V gene	J gene	CDR3 protein
TRBV6-2/TRBV6-3	TRBJ1-5	CASSYALRLPNQPQHF
TRBV20-1	TRBJ2-1	CSAGRGLAGAPHEQFF
TRBV10-3	TRBJ2-1	CAIRPGLGYNEQFF
TRBV20-1	TRBJ1-1	CSAQGGGYTEAFF
TRBV20-1	TRBJ1-5	CSATGTGNQPQHF
TRBV20-1	TRBJ2-5	CSARRTQQETQYF
TRBV5-1	TRBJ2-1	CASRMGQGFRDEQFF
TRBV27	TRBJ2-2	CASSFRASGVNTGELFF
TRBV9	TRBJ2-5	CASSQQSYRGQETQYF
TRBV24-1	TRBJ2-2	CATSAGQPTGELFF
TRBV20-1	TRBJ1-6	CSGRRGPDNSPLHF
TRBV6-1	TRBJ2-3	CASSEQGEMDTQYF
TRBV20-1	TRBJ1-4	CSAFTGGREKLFF
TRBV21-1	TRBJ2-3	CASSGRDRKRTDTQYF
TRBV5-1	TRBJ2-3	CASSLEGRTTTDTQYF
TRBV2	TRBJ2-1	CASSDPAGGYNEQFF
TRBV7-8	TRBJ1-1	CASSLAQDRPNTEAFF
TRBV5-1	TRBJ1-2	CASSLGQGPYGYTF
TRBV20-1	TRBJ1-2	CSANPGAGTGYTF
TRBV6-5	TRBJ2-3	CASSYGTSGSYPDTQYF
TRBV6-5	TRBJ1-5	CASSSDRGRNQPQHF
TRBV7-9	TRBJ2-6	CASSRTVGANVLTF
TRBV29-1	TRBJ2-3	CSVVGTRGGTDAQYF
TRBV7-6	TRBJ2-1	CASSDDRTSSYNEQFF
TRBV5-6	TRBJ1-5	CASSYRDRSNQPQHF
TRBV7-2	TRBJ2-3	CASSLRQADTQYF
TRBV7-2	TRBJ2-5	CASSLGQGQQETQYF
TRBV12-3/TRBV12-4	TRBJ2-7	CASSWGGYEQYF
TRBV5-1	TRBJ2-3	CASRKGHSTDTQYF
TRBV29-1	TRBJ2-1	CSVALTSGSYDEQFF
TRBV20-1	TRBJ1-1	CSARGGGSGTEAFF